The source of this TCR beta chain is a study of regulatory T cells in long-lasting Graves disease. General study points: Patients with persistent Graves' had lower TCR diversity than newly diagnosed patients. Favoring TRBV28, TRBJ1-2 and TRBJ2-5 was a feature seen in persistent disease.

Documented time point: newly diagnosed GD, antithyroid drugs for less than 3 months. Extracted RNA from PBMCs served as the source of the TCR library. The CDR3 totals 16 residues. V lost 3 bases and J lost 3, with 14 bases in between. CDR1 and CDR2 (germline): LNHDA, SQIVND (reference sequence). Libraries of TCR beta came from iRepertoire HTBI primers plus Arm-PCR of CDR3 regions. MiXCR, applied by TCRdb to the multiplex PCR reads, yields one record per CDR3 protein. The sample records around 460,000 distinct CDR3 sequences, 14% being singletons. On this clonotype: Its antigen is as yet unknown.

The same sample was also studied in work on T cells in Graves' hyperthyroidism and ophthalmopathy. Per that study: The diagnoses drew upon clinical symptoms, serum thyroxine and TRAb, thyroid ultrasound and orbital computed tomography. Most clonotypes that expanded in the thyroid above 0.001 also showed up in blood.

The chain has TRBV19 and TRBJ2-2; D unresolved. Source: peripheral blood mononuclear cells (PBMCs), taken at new diagnosis, from a patient treated with antithyroid drugs. This clonotype was sampled from a woman in her 50s with Graves disease. The CDR3 region is CASSIIFDGYTGELFF. In nucleotides, the CDR3 is TGTGCCAGTAGTATCATCTTCGACGGATACACCGGGGAGCTGTTTTTT.